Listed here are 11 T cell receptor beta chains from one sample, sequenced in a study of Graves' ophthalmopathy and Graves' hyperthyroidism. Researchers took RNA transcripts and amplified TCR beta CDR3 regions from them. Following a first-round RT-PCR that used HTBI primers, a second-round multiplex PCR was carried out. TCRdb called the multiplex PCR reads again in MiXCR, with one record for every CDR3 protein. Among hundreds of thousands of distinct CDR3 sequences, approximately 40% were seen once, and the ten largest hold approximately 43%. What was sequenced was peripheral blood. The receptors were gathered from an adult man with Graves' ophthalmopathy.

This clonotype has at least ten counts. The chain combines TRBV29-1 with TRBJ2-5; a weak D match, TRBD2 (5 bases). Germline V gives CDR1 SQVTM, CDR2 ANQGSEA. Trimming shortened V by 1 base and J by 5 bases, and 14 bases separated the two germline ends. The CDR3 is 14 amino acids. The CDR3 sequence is CSVEGPGWGETQYF. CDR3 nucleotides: TGCAGCGTTGAAGGTCCGGGATGGGGTGAGACCCAGTACTTC.

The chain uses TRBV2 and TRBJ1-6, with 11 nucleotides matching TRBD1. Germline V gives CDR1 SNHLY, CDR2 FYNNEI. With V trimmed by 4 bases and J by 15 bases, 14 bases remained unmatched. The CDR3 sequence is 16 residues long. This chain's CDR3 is CASSAGAGTGGVHLHF. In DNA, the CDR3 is TGTGCCAGCAGTGCCGGAGCCGGGACAGGGGGAGTACACCTCCACTTT.

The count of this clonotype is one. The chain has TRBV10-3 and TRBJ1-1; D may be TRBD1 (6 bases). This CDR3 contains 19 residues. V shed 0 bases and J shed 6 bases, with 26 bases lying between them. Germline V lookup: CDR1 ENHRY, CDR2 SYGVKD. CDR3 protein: CAISESGGQRGRSVPEAFF. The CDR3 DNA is TGTGCCATCAGTGAGTCCGGTGGACAGAGGGGTCGATCCGTCCCTGAAGCTTTCTTT.

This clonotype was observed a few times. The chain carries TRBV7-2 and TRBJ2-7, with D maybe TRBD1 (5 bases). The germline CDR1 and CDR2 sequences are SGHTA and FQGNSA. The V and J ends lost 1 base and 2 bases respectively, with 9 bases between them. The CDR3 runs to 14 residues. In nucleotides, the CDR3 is TGTGCCAGCAGCTTAGGAGACAGTCCCTACGAGCAGTACTTC. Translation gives CASSLGDSPYEQYF.

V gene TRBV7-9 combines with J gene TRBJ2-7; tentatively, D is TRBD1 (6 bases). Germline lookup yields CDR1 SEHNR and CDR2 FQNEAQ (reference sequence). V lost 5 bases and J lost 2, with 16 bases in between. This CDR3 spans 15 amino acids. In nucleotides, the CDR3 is TGTGCCAGCAGCCCTCAGGACAGTCAACCCTACGAGCAGTACTTC. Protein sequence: CASSPQDSQPYEQYF.

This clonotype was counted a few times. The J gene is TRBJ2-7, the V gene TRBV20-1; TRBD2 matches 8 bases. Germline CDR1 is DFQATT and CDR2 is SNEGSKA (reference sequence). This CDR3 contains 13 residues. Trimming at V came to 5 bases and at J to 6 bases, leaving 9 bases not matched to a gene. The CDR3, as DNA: TGCAGTGCTGACGGGGGGGGGTCGAGCGAGCAGTACTTC. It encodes CSADGGGSSEQYF.

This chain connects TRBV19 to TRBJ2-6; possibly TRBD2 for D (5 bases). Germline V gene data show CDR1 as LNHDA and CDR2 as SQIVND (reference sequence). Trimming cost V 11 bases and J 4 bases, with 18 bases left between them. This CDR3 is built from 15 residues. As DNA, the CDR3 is TGTGCCTGGAGTGAGGGTGTCGCCGGGGCCAACGTCCTGACTTTC. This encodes CAWSEGVAGANVLTF.

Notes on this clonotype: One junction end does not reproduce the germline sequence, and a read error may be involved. This CDR3 reads CAGSQNNAGVTTYEQYF. In nucleotides, the CDR3 is TGTGCCGGCAGCCAAAACAACGCGGGAGTCACAACCTACGAGCAGTACTTC. The gene calls are TRBV7-9 and TRBJ2-7, with TRBD2 matching over 7 bases. From germline, CDR1 is SEHNR and CDR2 FQNEAQ (reference sequence). The CDR3 has 17 residues.

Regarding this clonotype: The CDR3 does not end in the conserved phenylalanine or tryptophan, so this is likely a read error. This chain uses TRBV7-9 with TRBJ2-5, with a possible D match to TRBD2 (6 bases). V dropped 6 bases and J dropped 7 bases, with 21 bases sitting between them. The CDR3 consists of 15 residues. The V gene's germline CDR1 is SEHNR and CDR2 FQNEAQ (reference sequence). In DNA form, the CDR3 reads TGTGCCAGCAGGCAAAGCCAGGCTCTGGGGGGGACCCAGTACGTC. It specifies CASRQSQALGGTQYV.

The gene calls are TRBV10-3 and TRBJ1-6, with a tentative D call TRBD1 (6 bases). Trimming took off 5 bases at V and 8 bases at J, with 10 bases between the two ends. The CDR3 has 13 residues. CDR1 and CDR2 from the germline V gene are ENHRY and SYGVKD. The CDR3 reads CAISYGQHSPLHF. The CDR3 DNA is TGTGCCATCAGTTACGGACAGCATTCACCCCTCCACTTT.

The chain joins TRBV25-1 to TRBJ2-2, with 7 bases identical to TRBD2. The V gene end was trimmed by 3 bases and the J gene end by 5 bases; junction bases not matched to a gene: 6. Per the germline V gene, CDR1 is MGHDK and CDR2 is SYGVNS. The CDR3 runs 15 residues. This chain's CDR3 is CASSDAGAGTGELFF. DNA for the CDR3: TGTGCCAGCAGTGACGCGGGAGCGGGAACCGGGGAGCTGTTTTTT.